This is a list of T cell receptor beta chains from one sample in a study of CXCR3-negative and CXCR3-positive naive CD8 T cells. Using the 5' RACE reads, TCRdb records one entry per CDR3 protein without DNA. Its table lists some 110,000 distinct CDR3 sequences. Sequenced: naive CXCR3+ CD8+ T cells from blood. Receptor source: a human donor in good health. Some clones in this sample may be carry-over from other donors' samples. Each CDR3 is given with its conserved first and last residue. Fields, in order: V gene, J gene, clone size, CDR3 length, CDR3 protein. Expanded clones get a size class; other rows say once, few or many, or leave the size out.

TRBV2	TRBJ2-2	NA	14	CASSESISAGELFF
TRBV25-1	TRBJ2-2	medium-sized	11	CASSSAGELFF
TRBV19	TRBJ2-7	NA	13	CASSGSDPYEQYF
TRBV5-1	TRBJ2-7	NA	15	CASRFLAVVNYEQYF
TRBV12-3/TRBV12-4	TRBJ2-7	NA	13	CASSLSITYEQYF
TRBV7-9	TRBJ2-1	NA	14	CASSGEGSYNEQFF
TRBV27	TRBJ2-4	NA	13	CASSLSDSVEQYF
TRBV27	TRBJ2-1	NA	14	CASRAGGADNEQFF
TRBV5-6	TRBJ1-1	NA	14	CASSLTGPYTEAFF
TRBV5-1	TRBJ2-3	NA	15	CASSSTSGGTDTQYF
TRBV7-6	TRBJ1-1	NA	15	CASSLGSGGDTEAFF
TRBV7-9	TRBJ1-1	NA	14	CASSLMSGLTEAFF
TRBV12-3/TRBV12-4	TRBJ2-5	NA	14	CASSEPTGLPYLYF
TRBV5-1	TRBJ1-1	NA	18	CASSVHPGTGAGDTEAFF
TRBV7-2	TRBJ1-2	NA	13	CASSLARDHGYTF
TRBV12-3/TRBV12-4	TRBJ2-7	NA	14	CASSHGRGLDEQYF
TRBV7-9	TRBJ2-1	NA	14	CASSLSKGHDEQFF
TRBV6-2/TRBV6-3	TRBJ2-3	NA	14	CASSLYSRTDTQYF
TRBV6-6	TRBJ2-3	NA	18	CASSYSISGTGVLDTQYF
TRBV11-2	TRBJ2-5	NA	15	CASSSDSQSQETQYF
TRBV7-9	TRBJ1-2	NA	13	CAMDPPQSYGYTF
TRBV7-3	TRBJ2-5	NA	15	CASSPSGTSGETQYF
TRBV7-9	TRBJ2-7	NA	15	CASSFQREGVYEQYF
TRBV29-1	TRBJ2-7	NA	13	CSVEEQGAYEQYF
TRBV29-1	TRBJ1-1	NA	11	CSVFWGTEAFF
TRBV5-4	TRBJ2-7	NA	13	CASSTGPLDEQYF
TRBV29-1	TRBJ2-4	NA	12	CSGGQVGNIQYF
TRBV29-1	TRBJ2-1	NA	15	CSVEDSEGTYNEQFF
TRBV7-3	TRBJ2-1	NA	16	CASSQENLGTYNEQFF
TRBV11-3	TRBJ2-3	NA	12	CASSLPGDTQYF
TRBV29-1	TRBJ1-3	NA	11	CSVAEGNTIYF
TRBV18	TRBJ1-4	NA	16	CASSPPPGTDNEKLFF
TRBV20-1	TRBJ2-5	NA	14	CSATGYGSQETQYF
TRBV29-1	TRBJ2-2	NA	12	CSVAQGSGELFF
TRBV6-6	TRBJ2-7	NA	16	CASSYSVAGSSYEQYF
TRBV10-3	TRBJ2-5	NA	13	CASRQVGEETQYF
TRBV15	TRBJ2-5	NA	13	CATHGLYGETQYF
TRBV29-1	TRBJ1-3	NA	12	CSVVGLLSTIYF
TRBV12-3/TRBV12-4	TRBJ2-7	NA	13	CASSFADPYEQYF
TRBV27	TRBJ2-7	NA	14	CASSLSGRVYEQYF
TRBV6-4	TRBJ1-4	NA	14	CASIKTATNEKLFF
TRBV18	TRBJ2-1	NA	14	CASSPPSGGLQQFF
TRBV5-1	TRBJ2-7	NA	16	CASSPIGVSPGYEQYF
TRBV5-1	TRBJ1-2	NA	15	CASSSGQGLPTGYTF
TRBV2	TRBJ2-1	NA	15	CASRAGVSPYNEQFF